What follows describes a single T cell receptor (beta chain). Ten or more counts support this clonotype. Its antigen is currently not known. No clone much larger than this one lies a single base away; base qualities are absent. The sequencing machine was an Illumina NovaSeq 6000. TCR cDNA was made using 5'RACE template switching, a step that added a universal primer site and unique molecular identifiers. cDNA synthesis was primed from both the TCR alpha and TCR beta constant segments. Two PCR steps were used to amplify libraries, with sample barcodes and sequencing adapters being added in the second step. Sequencing of libraries was performed on Illumina HiSeq 2500 (2x100 bp) or NovaSeq (2x150 bp). In the authors' own workflow: Reads were demultiplexed and collapsed into UMI consensus sequences with MIGEC, and V(D)J alignment was performed with MiXCR. Vaccine-responding clonotypes were identified with edgeR using replicate PBMC samples, with FDR below 0.01 and a log2 fold change above 5 up to day 15 being required. Bulk clonotypes were assigned CD4 or CD8 identity according to which sequenced CD4 or CD8 repertoire held them at higher abundance. TCRdb reprocessed the public reads (quality trimming at Q25 with fastp, clone calling with MiXCR) and kept in-frame beta chains. Each entry merges the rows of one CDR3 protein and shows their most common DNA and genes. The V and J calls were not made by the authors but by TCRdb's processing. For this sample there are around 310,000 distinct CDR3 sequences; around 4.4% appear just once. The ten largest account for around 19% of the sample.

In light of the paper, this sample's treatment or condition label describes: live attenuated yellow fever vaccine strain. At each blood-draw timepoint, two biological replicates of bulk PBMCs were collected. A standard Ficoll-Paque protocol was used to isolate PBMCs from peripheral blood. TriZol was used to extract RNA from bulk PBMCs, CD4 and CD8 fractions, and dextramer-positive and dextramer-negative fractions. This sample is part of a study of T cells after yellow fever vaccination (dated by TCRdb to about 2019). Turning to the overall study: The SMART-Seq v4 Ultra Low Input RNA kit was used to prepare libraries from fractions with low cell numbers. To follow T-cell clones before and after primary and booster YFV17D yellow fever vaccination, bulk TCR alpha and beta repertoires were sequenced over time. Blood samples were taken at several timepoints before and after primary and secondary immunization, and bulk PBMC replicates and cell subsets were isolated. Two healthy male donors, one aged 18 to 29 and one aged 30 to 40 years, made up the cohort. Overall study results and their limits: Computational filtering was needed because FACS-sorted repertoires could contain abundant contaminating clonotypes from the bulk population. Compared with the primary T-cell response, the secondary T-cell response was weaker but faster, peaking on day 5 rather than day 15. After the booster, most of the clones that had expanded following primary vaccination were detected again (almost 98% of CD4 and 85% to 90% of CD8), which suggests that memory was broadly maintained. The study included only a couple of donors, which limits how far the findings can be generalized. A small fraction of clonotypes appeared in both the CD4 and CD8 compartments, likely as a result of convergent recombination.

The CDR3 sequence holds 15 residues, the cysteine and phenylalanine included. Only the CDR3 part of the read is kept: 45 bases, read in frame from the first base. The germline V and J ends show losses of 0 bases and 1 base respectively, and no gene match explains 2 bases of the junction. From a lookup of the germline V gene, CDR1 and CDR2 are SGHRS and YFSETQ. The receptor comes from a man between 18 and 29 years old who received the YFV17D yellow fever vaccine. The sample in question was PBMCs, obtained 15 days after the yellow fever booster vaccination. The V gene is TRBV5-1 and the J gene is TRBJ2-5, and 8 junction bases match TRBD2. The CDR3 reads as follows: CASSLEGLVQETQYF. The DNA sequence is TGCGCCAGCAGCTTGGAGGGACTAGTCCAAGAGACCCAGTACTTC.